These 29 T cell receptor beta chains originate from one sample sequenced in a study of tumor-infiltrating lymphocytes in primary liver carcinoma. Scientists recovered RNA and DNA together from about 20-30 mg of unsorted bulk tissue. cDNA specific to TCR beta was made from 450 to 500 ng of total RNA, with a constant-region primer employed for priming. ARM-PCR, slightly modified, supplied the TCR beta libraries through three nested multiplex PCR rounds. The opening two PCR rounds, roughly 11 cycles each, paired TRBV1-TRBV30 forward primers with a C-beta reverse primer. From the multiplex PCR reads, TCRdb called clonotypes with MiXCR, one entry per CDR3 protein. The sample consists of tens of thousands of distinct CDR3 sequences, roughly 80% of them appearing once. The source material was tumor-adjacent normal liver tissue. These receptors originate from a woman aged 30 to 39 with primary liver carcinoma and hepatitis B virus infection.

The gene calls are TRBV12-3 or TRBV12-4 and TRBJ1-2; the match to TRBD1 covers 8 bases. The CDR3 has 17 residues. V gave up 6 bases and J gave up 8 bases; unmatched junction bases: 20. The CDR3 nucleotides read TGTGCCAGCAGCCTCACGGGACAGGAGTCCCTATTTTACGGCTACACCTTC. Protein: CASSLTGQESLFYGYTF.

This clonotype was detected ten times or more. This chain joins TRBV6-2 or TRBV6-3 and TRBJ2-7; D perhaps matches TRBD1 (5 bases). With 0 bases removed from V and 3 bases from J, the gap between germline ends came to 15 bases. The CDR3 covers 16 residues. Germline CDR1 and CDR2: MNHEY and SVGEGT. Here the CDR3 reads CASSYSKVAGHYEQYF. The CDR3 nucleotides are TGTGCCAGCAGTTACTCGAAGGTAGCAGGGCACTACGAGCAGTACTTC.

A remark on this clonotype: The conserved final phenylalanine or tryptophan is absent from the CDR3, which likely points to a read error. The chain uses TRBV11-2 and TRBJ2-7; TRBD1 aligns across 8 bases. The germline V gene encodes CDR1 SGHAT and CDR2 FQNNGV. The CDR3 length is 15 residues. Here the CDR3 reads CASSLDRTGRHEQYI. DNA of the CDR3: TGTGCCAGTAGCTTAGACAGGACAGGGCGCCACGAGCAGTACATC.

Worth noting for this clonotype: This CDR3 fails to terminate in the conserved phenylalanine or tryptophan, so it likely reflects a read error. The genes are TRBV29-1 and TRBJ2-1, with 9 bases that match TRBD1. Looked up from germline, CDR1 is SQVTM and CDR2 is ANQGSEA. Trimming cost V 8 bases and J 6 bases; bases outside gene matches: 17. The length of the CDR3 is 16 residues. Written as DNA, the CDR3 is TGCAGCCCCCCTAAGGGGGAACAGGGGGCCGGCAATGAGCAGTTCTTA. Its protein is CSPPKGEQGAGNEQFL.

This clonotype has a single count. The junction does not match germline at one end; this may be a read error. J is TRBJ2-4 and V is TRBV6-5, with a weak D call TRBD1 (6 bases). Germline V gene lookup returns CDR1 MNHEY and CDR2 SVGAGI. The CDR3 length is 15 residues. CDR3 bases: TGTGCCAGCGGTTACTACCCACCCCCTGGGGACATTCGGTACTTC. It is translated as CASGYYPPPGDIRYF.

This clonotype was counted ten times or more. V is TRBV6-2 or TRBV6-3 and J is TRBJ1-5; D is unclear. Germline CDR1 MNHEY, CDR2 SVGEGT. The V end lost 7 bases, the J end lost 9 bases, and 22 bases lay between the germline ends. The CDR3 spans 15 residues. This CDR3 reads CASNQESSSWRPQHF. CDR3 DNA sequence: TGTGCCAGCAACCAAGAGAGTTCTTCTTGGAGGCCCCAGCATTTT.

This clonotype appeared a few times. This may come from a read error, since a much larger clone is one base off. The chain is built from TRBV5-4 and TRBJ1-3; D gene unclear. This CDR3 region has 14 residues. Germline V gene data show CDR1 as SGHNT and CDR2 as YYREEE (reference sequence). The CDR3 loop is CANSRTEPGNTIYF. The CDR3 region has the DNA TGTGCCAACAGCCGGACTGAGCCTGGAAACACCATATATTTT. Looking up the rest from reference TRBV5-4 and TRBJ1-3 gives the full variable domain: ETGVTQSPTHLIKTRGQQVTLRCSSQSGHNTVSWYQQALGQGPQFIFQYYREEENGRGNFPPRFSGLQFPNYSSELNVNALELDDSALYLCANSRTEPGNTIYFGEGSWLTVV.

This clonotype is a singleton in its sample. The junction and the germline gene differ at one end; a read error may be behind it. The chain combines TRBV11-2 with TRBJ1-2, with 7 bases matching TRBD1. The CDR3 covers 13 residues. In germline, CDR1 is SGHAT, CDR2 FQNNGV. The chain's CDR3 is CTSTQGGDGDYTF. Written as DNA, the CDR3 is TGCACCAGCACCCAGGGGGGGGATGGAGACTACACCTTC.

The table lists this clonotype with a count of one. In this CDR3 the conserved last residue, phenylalanine or tryptophan, is missing, so a read error is likely. The rearrangement links TRBV11-3 to TRBJ2-2; the match to TRBD2 covers 15 bases. CDR3 length equals 20 residues. CDR1 is SGHNT, CDR2 YENEEA, per germline. The CDR3 DNA follows: TGTGTCTGCAGCTTACGCCGGACTAGCGGGAGGGCCGGAAAGGGCGGGGAGCTGTTTTTG. Its translation: CVCSLRRTSGRAGKGGELFL.

This clonotype was counted ten times or more. V gene TRBV4-3 combines with J gene TRBJ2-4, with TRBD2 matching 8 bases. Germline V gene sequence: CDR1 LGHNA, CDR2 YSLEER. After removal of 3 bases from V and 8 bases from J, the junction contained 15 bases not matched to a gene. The CDR3 is made up of 17 amino acids. In DNA form, the CDR3 reads TGCGCCAGCAGCCAGACATTAACCGGGACTAGAGGGGACATTCAGTACTTC. Its translation: CASSQTLTGTRGDIQYF.

Concerning this clonotype itself: A read error may produce the germline difference seen at one junction end. The CDR3 DNA follows: TGTGCCAGCAGATACTGGACGGAGACCAATAATGGGCAGTTCTTC. The encoded protein is CASRYWTETNNGQFF. This chain uses TRBV11-3 with TRBJ2-1; D unclear. This CDR3 has 15 residues. Germline lookup yields CDR1 SGHNT and CDR2 YENEEA.

The V and J genes are TRBV29-1 and TRBJ1-1; D unclear. CDR1 is SQVTM, CDR2 ANQGSEA, per germline. The V gene lost 5 bases and the J gene lost 5 bases, with 12 bases spanning the gap. The CDR3 has 12 residues. CDR3 sequence: CSVQLGLTEAFF. CDR3 nucleotides: TGCAGCGTTCAACTGGGATTGACTGAAGCTTTCTTT.

Points on this clonotype: This may be a read error, as it is one base from a much larger clone. J is TRBJ2-7 and V is TRBV20-1; D gene ambiguous. Deletions cut 1 base from V and 8 bases from J, with 21 bases between. The CDR3 is made up of 15 amino acids. Germline values: CDR1 DFQATT, CDR2 SNEGSKA (reference sequence). Here the CDR3 reads CSARGGGALRYKQYF. CDR3 nucleotides: TGCAGTGCTAGAGGGGGTGGAGCCCTACGTTACAAGCAGTACTTC.

This clonotype is a singleton in its sample. This may stem from a read error, because a much larger clone lies one nucleotide away. V gene TRBV5-1 combines with J gene TRBJ1-2; possibly TRBD1 for D (6 bases). Trimming took off 4 bases at V and 6 bases at J, with 19 bases between the two ends. Germline CDR1 SGHRS, CDR2 YFSETQ. The CDR3 extends over 15 amino acids. In nucleotides, the CDR3 is TGCGCCAGCAGCCCGATCCCAGGGGCCAGGGATGGCTACACCTTC. Its protein product is CASSPIPGARDGYTF.

This clonotype was seen a few times. Relative to the germline gene, one junction end is altered; a read error may explain this. In nucleotides, the CDR3 is TGCGCCAGCGGCTTTGACCTAGCTAACACCGGGGAGCTGTTTTTT. As protein: CASGFDLANTGELFF. The rearrangement links TRBV5-1 to TRBJ2-2, with a possible D match to TRBD2 (5 bases). The CDR3 has 15 amino acids. Germline CDR1 and CDR2: SGHRS and YFSETQ.

Regarding this clonotype: The junction does not match germline at one end; this may be a read error. This chain links TRBV6-1 with TRBJ2-2, with D possibly being TRBD2 (6 bases). CDR3 length: 13 residues. Germline-derived CDR1 and CDR2 are MNHNS and SASEGT. The CDR3 reads CASSTGDTGGLFF. CDR3 sequence (DNA): TGTGCCAGCAGCACTGGTGACACCGGGGGGCTGTTTTTT.

A word on this clonotype: This may arise from a read error, as a much more abundant clone is one base away. The missing conserved phenylalanine or tryptophan at the end of this CDR3 makes a read error likely. The J gene is TRBJ2-3, the V gene TRBV11-3; no clear D. Germline V gives CDR1 SGHNT, CDR2 YENEEA. The CDR3 spans 11 residues. As DNA, the CDR3 is TGTGCCAGCAGGTTCGCAGATGCGCAGTATCTT. As protein: CASRFADAQYL.

Notes on this clonotype: One junction end does not reproduce the germline sequence, and a read error may be involved. The J gene is TRBJ2-7, the V gene TRBV10-2; no clear D. The CDR3 runs 14 residues. Germline V lookup: CDR1 WSHSY, CDR2 SAAADI. For the CDR3, the DNA is TGTGCCAGCAGTGACTGGGTCAGTGGGTACGAGCAGTACTTC. Translation: CASSDWVSGYEQYF.

Comment on this clonotype: The junction and the germline gene differ at one end; a read error may be behind it. This chain uses TRBV7-2 with TRBJ2-5; 8 bases agree with TRBD2. The CDR3 spans 15 residues. CDR1 is SGHTA, CDR2 FQGNSA, per germline. CDR3 amino acids: CASSLAGPVQETQYF. The CDR3 DNA is TGTGCCAGCAGTTTAGCGGGGCCCGTCCAAGAGACCCAGTACTTC.

The chain carries TRBV4-2 and TRBJ2-1; 16 nucleotides line up with TRBD2. The CDR3 length is 18 residues. Germline V gene data show CDR1 as LGHNA and CDR2 as YNFKEQ. The V and J ends lost 10 bases and 7 bases, in that order; junction bases with no gene match: 16. The CDR3 DNA sequence: TGTGCCAACATCCTCGGGACTAGCGGGAGGGCCGAAGTGAATGAGCAGTTCTTC. Protein: CANILGTSGRAEVNEQFF.

This clonotype was found a few times. The conserved final phenylalanine or tryptophan is absent from the CDR3, which likely points to a read error. The chain carries TRBV12-3 or TRBV12-4 and TRBJ1-2; 9 bases map to TRBD1. The CDR3 covers 14 residues. The J segment lost 5 bases and the V segment lost 2 bases, leaving 3 bases of the junction unmatched. DNA for the CDR3: TGTGCCAGCAGTTTATGGGACAGGGCTTATGGCTACACCCTC. Its protein product is CASSLWDRAYGYTL.

The genes are TRBV11-2 and TRBJ2-1; tentatively, D is TRBD1 or TRBD2 (5 bases each). Germline V gene lookup returns CDR1 SGHAT and CDR2 FQNNGV. The V end lost 5 bases, the J end lost 16 bases, and 24 bases lay between the germline ends. The CDR3 loop spans 14 amino acids. The CDR3 reads CASSNRGAYNGQFF. CDR3 DNA sequence: TGTGCCAGCAGCAATCGAGGGGCCTACAATGGGCAATTCTTC.

The V and J genes are TRBV11-2 and TRBJ1-1; D is ambiguous. The CDR3 spans 11 residues. Germline V lookup: CDR1 SGHAT, CDR2 FQNNGV. V was trimmed by 5 bases and J by 9 bases, leaving 10 bases between them. CDR3 bases: TGTGCCAGCAGCCTCAGGACTAAAGCTTTCTTT. The encoded protein is CASSLRTKAFF. The variable domain in full, with the rest retrieved from reference TRBV11-2 and TRBJ1-1, is EAGVAQSPRYKIIEKRQSVAFWCNPISGHATLYWYQQILGQGPKLLIQFQNNGVVDDSQLPKDRFSAERLKGVDSTLKIQPAKLEDSAVYLCASSLRTKAFFGQGTRLTVV.

This clonotype is a singleton in its sample. The germline gene is not matched at one end of the junction; a read error may be the cause. V usage is TRBV6-2 or TRBV6-3 and J usage is TRBJ2-7, with no clear D. The CDR3 is 13 residues long. CDR1 MNHEY and CDR2 SVGEGT come from the germline V gene. The CDR3 region is CANSTREREREYF. The CDR3 nucleotides read TGTGCCAACAGTACCCGAGAACGCGAAAGGGAGTACTTC.

In this sample, this clonotype turned up once. Germline is not matched at one junction end, which may reflect a read error. The chain recombines TRBV6-5 with TRBJ2-7; TRBD1 is a possible D gene (6 bases). CDR1 MNHEY and CDR2 SVGAGI come from the germline V gene. The CDR3 has 15 amino acids. CDR3 in DNA: TGTGCCAGGAGTTACAAGGACAGTAGCTCGTACGAGCAGTACTTC. Amino acids: CARSYKDSSSYEQYF.

Turning to this clonotype: A much larger clone lies one base from this, so it may be a read error. The conserved phenylalanine or tryptophan is not found at the CDR3 terminus, so this likely reflects a read error. This chain connects TRBV7-2 to TRBJ2-6; weak D call: TRBD2 (5 bases). The CDR3 covers 14 residues. V was shortened by 3 bases and J by 3 bases, with 6 bases between the two germline ends. The germline gives CDR1 SGHTA, CDR2 FQGNSA. CDR3 bases: TGTGCCAGCAGCTTGAGGGATGGGGCCAACGTCCTGACTTCC. Its protein is CASSLRDGANVLTS.

Note on this clonotype: The conserved phenylalanine or tryptophan is not found at the CDR3 terminus, so this likely reflects a read error. CDR3 residues: CASNDVQRARGNTIYL. CDR3 nucleotides: TGTGCCAGCAACGACGTACAGCGGGCTAGAGGAAACACCATATATCTT. V is TRBV12-3 or TRBV12-4 and J is TRBJ1-3; D is undetermined. The CDR3 consists of 16 residues. V was clipped by 7 bases and J by 4 bases, with 20 bases between them.

Of note for this clonotype: Given a much more abundant clone one base away, this may be a read error. The V gene is TRBV28, the J gene TRBJ2-7, with D unclear. This CDR3 is 11 amino acids long. Germline lookup yields CDR1 MDHEN and CDR2 SYDVKM. In DNA form, the CDR3 reads TGTGCCAGCAGTTTCCGGGCCGAGCAGCACTTC. It translates to CASSFRAEQHF.

In the case of this clonotype: The conserved phenylalanine or tryptophan normally closing the CDR3 is absent here, so this likely arose from a read error. Because the CDR3's place on the DNA is in doubt, the DNA is left out and the CDR3 is given as listed by TCRdb. The chain combines TRBV11-2 with TRBJ2-7; the table's D gene call, TRBD1, was not cross checked with the DNA. Germline V lookup: CDR1 SGHAT, CDR2 FQNNGV. Termini included, the CDR3 measures 13 amino acids. CDR3 loop: CASSLGVSYEQHS.